The 24 T cell receptor beta chains below come from one sample, sequenced in a study of technical replicates of blood from several donors. The data were produced by immunoSEQ multiplex PCR, yet TCRdb's version contains in-frame clones alone and is incomplete. The sample shows 70,000 to 80,000 clones, over 80% of them seen only once. The source material was T cells isolated from PBMCs. These receptors were obtained from a human donor in good health.

The rearrangement joins TRBV11-2 to TRBJ2-3, with D uncertain. Germline values: CDR1 SGHAT, CDR2 FQNNGV. The CDR3 spans 12 residues. The V gene lost 4 bases and the J gene lost 4 bases, with 6 bases spanning the gap. The CDR3 loop is CASSSSPDTQYF. Written as DNA, the CDR3 is TGTGCCAGCAGCTCCAGTCCAGATACGCAGTATTTT.

The chain links TRBV6-1 to TRBJ2-7, with TRBD1 matching 8 bases. Germline loops: CDR1 MNHNS, CDR2 SASEGT. The V gene end was trimmed by 5 bases and the J gene end by 7 bases; junction bases not matched to a gene: 10. This CDR3 has 14 residues. The CDR3 bases are TGTGCCAGCAGTCTGGGACAGGTTAAGAGGGAGCAGTACTTC. It codes for CASSLGQVKREQYF.

V is TRBV27 and J is TRBJ2-7, with 8 positions matching TRBD2. The CDR3 runs 15 residues. J lost 0 bases, V lost 7 bases, and 8 bases had no gene match. In germline, CDR1 is MNHEY, CDR2 SMNVEV (reference sequence). The CDR3 reads CASISASGSSYEQYF. The CDR3 coding sequence is TGTGCCAGCATATCGGCTAGCGGGTCCTCCTACGAGCAGTACTTC.

The V call is TRBV7-9, the J call TRBJ1-3, with unresolved D. There are 15 residues in the CDR3. V lost 1 base, J lost 4 bases, and 11 bases lay in between. Per the germline V gene, CDR1 is SEHNR and CDR2 is FQNEAQ (reference sequence). CDR3 loop: CASSLVPDLGNTIYF. Written as DNA, the CDR3 is TGTGCCAGCAGCTTAGTTCCAGATTTAGGAAACACCATATATTTT. The whole variable domain, remainder taken from reference TRBV7-9 and TRBJ1-3, is DTGVSQNPRHKITKRGQNVTFRCDPISEHNRLYWYRQTLGQGPEFLTYFQNEAQLEKSRLLSDRFSAERPKGSFSTLEIQRTEQGDSAMYLCASSLVPDLGNTIYFGEGSWLTVV.

For the CDR3, the DNA is TGTGCCAGCAGCTCAACAGGTCCACTAGCCAAAAACATTCAGTACTTC. This sequence encodes CASSSTGPLAKNIQYF. V and J are TRBV7-8 and TRBJ2-4; perhaps TRBD1 as D (5 bases). The CDR3 has 16 residues. CDR1 is SGHVS, CDR2 FQNEAQ, per germline. V was cut by 4 bases and J by 0 bases, with 13 bases left in between.

The chain couples TRBV27 to TRBJ2-7; 7 bases are a match to TRBD1. V was clipped by 3 bases and J by 1 base; unmatched bases: 6. Looked up from germline, CDR1 is MNHEY and CDR2 is SMNVEV (reference sequence). The CDR3 runs 15 residues. The CDR3: CASSFRQGKSYEQYF. The CDR3 coding sequence is TGTGCCAGCAGTTTTCGACAGGGTAAATCCTACGAGCAGTACTTC.

The table lists this clone with a few counts. The gene calls are TRBV29-1 and TRBJ1-4; D not resolved. The CDR3 sequence is 15 residues long. Deletions cut 6 bases from V and 8 bases from J, with 22 bases between. CDR1 and CDR2 (germline): SQVTM, ANQGSEA. In nucleotides, the CDR3 is TGCAGCGTCCAGGCATCGGGGTACCTGGAGGAAAAACTGTTTTTT. Protein sequence: CSVQASGYLEEKLFF.

The genes are TRBV2 and TRBJ1-2; 7 positions agree with TRBD1. Germline values: CDR1 SNHLY, CDR2 FYNNEI. The CDR3 is 15 residues long. V lost 7 bases and J lost 1; bases outside the gene matches: 9. Here the CDR3 reads CASNFRGNHNYGYTF. In nucleotides, the CDR3 is TGTGCCAGCAATTTCAGGGGGAACCATAACTATGGCTACACCTTC.

J is TRBJ2-1 and V is TRBV7-2; D perhaps matches TRBD1 (6 bases). The V end was cut by 3 bases, the J end by 3 bases, with 12 bases between. The CDR3 consists of 15 residues. Germline V gene lookup returns CDR1 SGHTA and CDR2 FQGNSA. CDR3 protein: CASSLVRGGYNEQFF. DNA for the CDR3: TGTGCCAGCAGCTTGGTCAGGGGTGGCTACAATGAGCAGTTCTTC.

This sequence joins TRBV28 and TRBJ2-1, with D perhaps matching TRBD2 (5 bases). Germline V gives CDR1 MDHEN, CDR2 SYDVKM. V lost 11 bases to trimming and J lost 0 bases, with 14 bases between them. The CDR3 sequence is 14 residues long. The DNA for the CDR3 is TGTGCCTCTTTGAGCGGATTCTCCTACAATGAGCAGTTCTTC. Translating it yields CASLSGFSYNEQFF.

The CDR3 nucleotides are TGTGCCAGCAGAGGGGTAGACACAGATACGCAGTATTTT. Protein sequence: CASRGVDTDTQYF. The genes are TRBV11-2 and TRBJ2-3; weak D call: TRBD1 (5 bases). The CDR3 length is 13 residues. The germline CDR1 and CDR2 sequences are SGHAT and FQNNGV. The V end lost 6 bases, the J end lost 2 bases, and 9 bases lay between the germline ends.

This chain uses TRBV6-6 with TRBJ2-1, with D perhaps matching TRBD2 (6 bases). The CDR3 loop spans 15 amino acids. Trimming shortened V by 0 bases and J by 7 bases, and 13 bases separated the two germline ends. Germline-derived CDR1 and CDR2 are MNHNY and SVGAGI (reference sequence). The CDR3 coding sequence is TGTGCCAGCAGTTACTCGGAGGGATGGGGGAATGAGCAGTTCTTC. Translated, it gives CASSYSEGWGNEQFF.

The V call is TRBV25-1, the J call TRBJ1-5; D remains unclear. Trimming pared 1 base from V and 7 bases from J, leaving 8 bases between. This CDR3 has 13 amino acids. The germline CDR1 and CDR2 sequences are MGHDK and SYGVNS. CDR3 coding DNA: TGTGCCAGCAGTGAATGGGGAGGGCAGCCCCAGCATTTT. As protein: CASSEWGGQPQHF.

The chain combines TRBV7-3 with TRBJ2-6; unclear D gene. The CDR3 length is 15 residues. Trimming took off 5 bases at V and 0 bases at J, with 8 bases between the two ends. CDR1 SGHTA and CDR2 FQGTGA come from the germline V gene. The CDR3 DNA sequence: TGTGCCAGCAGCCTTGACAACTCTGGGGCCAACGTCCTGACTTTC. This encodes CASSLDNSGANVLTF.

The V gene is TRBV6-5, the J gene TRBJ2-5; 13 nucleotides line up with TRBD2. The germline V gene has CDR1 MNHEY and CDR2 SVGAGI. The CDR3 is made up of 16 amino acids. With 2 bases clipped from V and 2 bases from J, the junction kept 2 bases outside the gene matches. CDR3: CASSYPLAGGQETQYF. CDR3 coding DNA: TGTGCCAGCAGTTACCCACTAGCGGGAGGGCAAGAGACCCAGTACTTC.

This sequence joins TRBV7-9 and TRBJ2-7, with TRBD2 as a possible D gene (5 bases). CDR1 is SEHNR, CDR2 FQNEAQ, per germline (reference sequence). This CDR3 has 14 amino acids. Trimming cost V 0 bases and J 3 bases, with 9 bases left between them. The CDR3 spells CASSLAGELYEQYF. The CDR3 nucleotides read TGTGCCAGCAGCTTAGCGGGAGAGCTCTACGAGCAGTACTTC.

CDR3 loop: CASSDMSGARGDTQYF. For the CDR3, the DNA is TGTGCCAGCAGTGACATGAGCGGGGCTCGAGGAGATACGCAGTATTTT. The chain joins TRBV25-1 to TRBJ2-3, with TRBD2 identical over 7 bases. The CDR3 runs to 16 residues. With V trimmed by 3 bases and J by 5 bases, 11 bases remained unmatched. From germline, CDR1 is MGHDK and CDR2 SYGVNS.

The chain uses TRBV6-5 and TRBJ2-2; 12 bases are a match to TRBD2. CDR3 length equals 14 residues. Looked up from germline, CDR1 is MNHEY and CDR2 is SVGAGI. V was clipped by 8 bases and J by 7 bases; unmatched bases: 5. CDR3 bases: TGTGCCAGCTCGACTAGCGGGAGCGGCGGGGAGCTGTTTTTT. Translation gives CASSTSGSGGELFF.

This chain uses TRBV14 with TRBJ1-1, with unresolved D. The CDR3 sequence is 12 residues long. Germline V gene lookup returns CDR1 SGHDN and CDR2 FVKESK. The V end was cut by 5 bases, the J end by 10 bases, with 14 bases between. CDR3 DNA sequence: TGTGCCAGCAGCAGTCCCTTAGGGAGAGCTTTCTTT. It is translated as CASSSPLGRAFF.

This clone was picked up a small number of times. The chain employs TRBV4-2 and TRBJ2-2, with D perhaps matching TRBD2 (5 bases). Germline V gives CDR1 LGHNA, CDR2 YNFKEQ. V shed 3 bases and J shed 1 base, with 6 bases lying between them. The CDR3 sequence is 14 residues long. CDR3 amino acids: CASSQSGNTGELFF. CDR3 nucleotide sequence: TGTGCCAGCAGCCAGAGCGGGAACACCGGGGAGCTGTTTTTT.

The rearrangement joins TRBV7-9 to TRBJ1-1; D is perhaps TRBD1 (5 bases). CDR1 is SEHNR and CDR2 is FQNEAQ in the germline V gene (reference sequence). This CDR3 is built from 13 residues. Trimming shortened V by 5 bases and J by 1 base, and 8 bases separated the two germline ends. As DNA, the CDR3 is TGTGCCAGCAGCGGACAAAGGAACACTGAAGCTTTCTTT. The encoded protein is CASSGQRNTEAFF.

This CDR3 reads CATEREYPGELFF. The DNA of the CDR3 is TGTGCCACCGAGCGGGAGTACCCCGGGGAGCTGTTTTTT. This chain joins TRBV7-2 and TRBJ2-2; 8 bases align to TRBD2. The CDR3 covers 13 residues. V shed 10 bases, J shed 6 bases, and the junction held 7 bases outside the gene matches. Germline V gene lookup returns CDR1 SGHTA and CDR2 FQGNSA.

The chain is built from TRBV30 and TRBJ2-6; D is undetermined. This CDR3 is built from 15 residues. The V gene lost 2 bases and the J gene lost 0 bases, with 8 bases spanning the gap. The germline gives CDR1 GTSNPN, CDR2 SVGIG (reference sequence). CDR3 sequence reads: CAWSISLSGANVLTF. The CDR3 DNA is TGTGCCTGGAGTATCTCTCTCTCTGGGGCCAACGTCCTGACTTTC. The full variable domain, with the rest looked up from reference TRBV30 and TRBJ2-6, is SQTIHQWPATLVQPVGSPLSLECTVEGTSNPNLYWYRQAAGRGLQLLFYSVGIGQISSEVPQNLSASRPQDRQFILSSKKLLLSDSGFYLCAWSISLSGANVLTFGAGSRLTVL.

The rearrangement uses TRBV4-1 and TRBJ1-3; 7 bases map to TRBD1. The trim removed 1 base at V and 2 bases at J, leaving 2 bases unmatched. Germline CDR1 reads MGHRA; CDR2 reads YSYEKL. This CDR3 region has 15 residues. The CDR3 is CASSQVGTAGNTIYF. The CDR3 DNA reads as TGCGCCAGCAGCCAAGTCGGGACAGCTGGAAACACCATATATTTT.